The clone carrying this TCR beta chain is medium-sized (0.01 to 0.1%) within its sample. Its antigen is still unknown. The data were taken from a study of T cells in localized non-small cell lung cancer. Study-level results: In the blood, greater T cell density corresponded to longer overall survival. Clonality peaked in uninvolved adjacent lung rather than tumor. Adjacent lung was found to contain a median approximately 60 of the top 100 tumor clones. Sequencing covered just one tumor region, so heterogeneity cannot be ruled out.

Clones were sequenced by immunoSEQ multiplex PCR, and TCRdb holds only the in-frame ones, with some missing. Of over 1,500 clones in the sample, roughly 20% were seen once. The CDR3 covers 14 residues. Germline CDR1 MNHGY, CDR2 SAAAGT. V lost 1 base to trimming and J lost 8 bases, with 15 bases between them. The chain combines TRBV6-8 with TRBJ2-7; unclear D gene. Sequencing was performed on lung tumor tissue, taken before any cancer treatment. The receptor's source is a man between 40 and 70 years old with stage I lung adenocarcinoma. The CDR3 nucleotides read TGTGCCAGCAGTTACTACCCTCCTACGAATAAGCAGTACTTC. This sequence encodes CASSYYPPTNKQYF.